This T cell receptor beta chain was profiled in a study of cytomegalovirus exposure and HLA in healthy donors. Donors were ostensibly healthy at sampling, although undocumented immune exposures were probable. V lost 5 bases and J lost 6, with 17 bases in between. This CDR3 spans 15 amino acids. CDR1 MDHEN and CDR2 SYDVKM come from the germline V gene. It was with 60 Vbeta and 13 Jbeta primers that the PCR ran. The repertoire was sequenced with immunoSEQ multiplex PCR; TCRdb's copy has only in-frame clones and lacks some. In the table there are about 230,000 clones, approximately 81% of which are singletons.

The sample consisted of PBMCs. This TCR was recovered from a human donor in good health. The gene calls are TRBV28 and TRBJ1-5; TRBD1 might be the D (5 bases). In DNA, the CDR3 is TGTGCCAGCAGTCCCGGGAGGCTGGGGGGTCAGCCCCAGCATTTT. Protein sequence: CASSPGRLGGQPQHF.